This TCR beta chain was sequenced for a study of blood T cell repertoires in COVID-19. Assay: immunoSEQ multiplex PCR; the TCRdb copy retains only in-frame clones and omits some. The sample holds a few hundred thousand clones, more than 75% seen once. The CDR3 is made up of 12 amino acids. Between the trimmed V and J ends, which lost 3 bases and 1 base, there was a span of 6 bases. The germline V gene encodes CDR1 GTSNPN and CDR2 SVGIG (reference sequence). The chain employs TRBV30 and TRBJ1-1, with D perhaps matching TRBD1 (5 bases). This TCR derives from a man aged 25-45 years who had recovered from COVID-19. Source material: PBMCs or T cells enriched from blood (not recorded which). The CDR3: CAWRGGNTEAFF. For the CDR3, the DNA is TGTGCCTGGAGGGGGGGGAACACTGAAGCTTTCTTT.